Following are 14 T cell receptor beta chains from one sample sequenced in a study of shared clonotypes between healthy human individuals. Assay: immunoSEQ multiplex PCR; the TCRdb copy retains only in-frame clones and omits some. The sample yields more than 2,000,000 clones, 85% to 95% seen once. The sample consisted of naive CD4+ T cells sorted from blood. The subset here: CD45RA+ positively selected. The receptors derive from a man between 18 and 35 years old in good health.

The chain joins TRBV5-4 to TRBJ2-3, with 13 bases lining up with TRBD2. V was clipped by 1 base and J by 0 bases; unmatched bases: 11. Germline assignment: CDR1 SGHNT and CDR2 YYREEE (reference sequence). The CDR3 runs to 20 residues. The CDR3 DNA is TGTGCCAGCAGCTTGAGGGGGGGACTAGCGGGATTAACTAGCACAGATACGCAGTATTTT. Protein product: CASSLRGGLAGLTSTDTQYF.

The chain has TRBV6-1 and TRBJ2-3, with 9 positions matching TRBD2. Unmatched junction bases numbered 3, after V lost 2 bases and J lost 0 bases. Germline CDR1 MNHNS, CDR2 SASEGT. This CDR3 spans 16 amino acids. The CDR3 loop is CASSELAGYSTDTQYF. CDR3 bases: TGTGCCAGCAGTGAACTAGCGGGGTATAGCACAGATACGCAGTATTTT.

This clone is a singleton in its sample. V gene TRBV27 combines with J gene TRBJ1-1, with 7 bases lining up with TRBD1. CDR3 length: 13 amino acids. Trimming removed 5 bases from V and 11 bases from J; junction bases left unmatched: 11. The germline CDR1 and CDR2 sequences are MNHEY and SMNVEV (reference sequence). The CDR3 nucleotides read TGTGCCAGCAGTACCTTGACAGGGCAAGATGCTTTCTTT. Translating it yields CASSTLTGQDAFF.

CDR3 loop: CSVEEFQRGGQETQYF. CDR3 in DNA: TGCAGCGTTGAAGAATTTCAGCGGGGGGGCCAAGAGACCCAGTACTTC. The V gene is TRBV29-1, the J gene TRBJ2-5; 10 bases align to TRBD2. The germline gives CDR1 SQVTM, CDR2 ANQGSEA. V was clipped by 0 bases and J by 1 base; unmatched bases: 5. The CDR3 is 16 amino acids.

The gene calls are TRBV18 and TRBJ2-1; the match to TRBD2 covers 10 bases. Germline CDR1 and CDR2: KGHSH and LQKENI. The trim removed 3 bases at V and 9 bases at J, leaving 5 bases unmatched. This CDR3 is 14 amino acids long. The CDR3 sequence is CASSPGEREGEQFF. The CDR3 DNA follows: TGTGCCAGCTCACCGGGGGAGCGGGAGGGTGAGCAGTTCTTC. Full variable domain (rest looked up from reference TRBV18 and TRBJ2-1): NAGVMQNPRHLVRRRGQEARLRCSPMKGHSHVYWYRQLPEEGLKFMVYLQKENIIDESGMPKERFSAEFPKEGPSILRIQQVVRGDSAAYFCASSPGEREGEQFFGPGTRLTVL.

The V gene is TRBV5-6, the J gene TRBJ2-3; 8 bases agree with TRBD1. Germline V gene sequence: CDR1 SGHDT, CDR2 YYEEEE. V trimming: 4 bases; J trimming: 1 base; junction bases outside the gene matches: 8. The CDR3 has 16 amino acids. CDR3: CASSPDRQGRTDTQYF. The CDR3 DNA reads as TGTGCCAGCAGCCCGGACAGACAGGGGCGCACAGATACGCAGTATTTT.

The V call is TRBV19, the J call TRBJ1-5; D is ambiguous. The germline gives CDR1 LNHDA, CDR2 SQIVND (reference sequence). This CDR3 region has 16 residues. V gave up 7 bases and J gave up 2 bases, with 18 bases separating them. The CDR3 sequence: CASNPDSRAGNQPQHF. The CDR3 DNA follows: TGTGCCAGTAATCCGGACTCCCGGGCGGGCAATCAGCCCCAGCATTTT.

The CDR3 DNA reads as TGTGCCAGCAGTCTCTGGACAGGGGGCTCCTACGAGCAGTACTTC. It encodes CASSLWTGGSYEQYF. The chain has TRBV28 and TRBJ2-7; 10 bases map to TRBD1. The junction had 4 bases not matched to a gene; V was cut back by 5 bases and J by 0 bases. CDR1 and CDR2 from the germline V gene are MDHEN and SYDVKM. This CDR3 has 15 residues.

The rearrangement uses TRBV5-6 and TRBJ2-7, with D unclear. The CDR3 loop spans 16 amino acids. Trimming removed 1 base at V and 6 bases at J, with 20 bases between. The V gene's germline CDR1 is SGHDT and CDR2 YYEEEE. The CDR3 DNA reads as TGTGCCAGCAGCTTGCGCCAAAGCAGGTGGGCATCCGAGCAGTACTTC. Protein sequence: CASSLRQSRWASEQYF.

This chain uses TRBV4-1 with TRBJ2-3; D might be TRBD1 (6 bases). This CDR3 has 16 amino acids. The ends were cut back, 1 base at V and 5 bases at J, with 16 bases in the middle. Germline V gene sequence: CDR1 MGHRA, CDR2 YSYEKL. For the CDR3, the DNA is TGCGCCAGCAGCCAAGGGACCCAGGGGAGAGGAGATACGCAGTATTTT. It yields the protein CASSQGTQGRGDTQYF.

The chain links TRBV18 to TRBJ1-5, with D maybe TRBD1 (6 bases). V lost 0 bases, J lost 6 bases, and 12 bases lay in between. The CDR3 spans 15 residues. Germline values: CDR1 KGHSH, CDR2 LQKENI. CDR3 sequence (DNA): TGTGCCAGCTCACCACCGAGGGACACCGGTCAGCCCCAGCATTTT. Translated: CASSPPRDTGQPQHF.

V is TRBV5-1 and J is TRBJ2-7; TRBD1 matches 8 bases. The CDR3 loop spans 14 amino acids. V was pared by 4 bases and J by 5 bases, with 8 bases of the junction left unmatched. The germline V gene encodes CDR1 SGHRS and CDR2 YFSETQ. In DNA form, the CDR3 reads TGCGCCAGCAGCCATAGTGGACAGGGAGACGAGCAGTACTTC. This translates into CASSHSGQGDEQYF.

The rearrangement uses TRBV7-8 and TRBJ2-7; TRBD1 or TRBD2 may be the D gene (5 bases each). The V and J ends lost 3 bases and 0 bases respectively, with 15 bases between them. There are 16 residues in the CDR3. Looked up from germline, CDR1 is SGHVS and CDR2 is FQNEAQ. CDR3 DNA: TGTGCCAGCAGCTTTCCCGGGGCCGCCAACTCCTACGAGCAGTACTTC. Amino acid sequence: CASSFPGAANSYEQYF.

The chain employs TRBV30 and TRBJ2-5; 9 bases align to TRBD1. The length of the CDR3 is 13 residues. V lost 4 bases and J lost 5; bases outside the gene matches: 5. CDR1 is GTSNPN and CDR2 is SVGIG in the germline V gene (reference sequence). CDR3 amino acids: CAWTGQGLETQYF. The CDR3 DNA reads TGTGCCTGGACGGGACAGGGTCTGGAGACCCAGTACTTC.